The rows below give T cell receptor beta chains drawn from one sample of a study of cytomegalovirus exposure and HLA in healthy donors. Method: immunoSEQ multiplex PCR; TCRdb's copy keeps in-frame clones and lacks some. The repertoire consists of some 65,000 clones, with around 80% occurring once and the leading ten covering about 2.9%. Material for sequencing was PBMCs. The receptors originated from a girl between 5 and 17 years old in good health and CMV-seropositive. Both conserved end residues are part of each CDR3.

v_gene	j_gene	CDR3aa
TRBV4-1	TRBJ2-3	CASSQAPSGSGDTQYF
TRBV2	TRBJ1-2	CASLDRDYGYTF
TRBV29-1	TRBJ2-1	CSVEGVAYNEQFF
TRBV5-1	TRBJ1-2	CASSSTGSNYGYTF
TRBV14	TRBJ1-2	CASSQRTGTAYGYTF
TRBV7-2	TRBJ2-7	CASSLLSGGYSYEQYF
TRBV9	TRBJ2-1	CASSPRVAGSYNEQFF
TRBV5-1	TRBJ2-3	CASSLGSLVGGPFSHF
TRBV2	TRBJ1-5	CASSAPGLPQHF
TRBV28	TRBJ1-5	CASSFRQPQHF
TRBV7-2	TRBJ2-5	CASSRDGGQETQYF
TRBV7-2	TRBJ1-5	CASSLLTGSGQPQHF
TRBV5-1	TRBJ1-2	CASSPGGVGYTF
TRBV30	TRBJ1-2	CAWSVLSGQAYGYTF
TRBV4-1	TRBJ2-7	CASSQIGWASGGAGSYEQYF
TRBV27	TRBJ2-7	CASSILPGYEQYF
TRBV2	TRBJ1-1	CARDRAYTEAFF
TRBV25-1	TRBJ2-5	CASSEAEYQVETQYF
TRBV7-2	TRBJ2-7	CASSPEVGASYEQYF
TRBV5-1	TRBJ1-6	CASSLRGGNSPLHF
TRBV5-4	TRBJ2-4	CASSSPRDIQYF
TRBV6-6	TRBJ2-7	CASSFGDTSEQYF
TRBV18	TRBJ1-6	CASSPPSGVGSPLHF
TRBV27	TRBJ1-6	CASSRGQINSPLHF
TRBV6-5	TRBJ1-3	CASRTGSGNTIYF
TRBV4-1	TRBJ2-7	CASSQERADSYEQYF
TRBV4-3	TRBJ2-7	CASSHSGTGEYEQYF
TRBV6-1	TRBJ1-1	CASSEVGESPEAFF
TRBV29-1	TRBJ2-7	CSVSPRGAGTYEQYF
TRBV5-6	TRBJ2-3	CASSPERADTQYF
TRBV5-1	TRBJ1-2	CASTRGLGPNYGYTF
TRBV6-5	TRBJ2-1	CASSYGTVGNEQFF